Listed below are T cell receptor beta chains from one sample, sequenced in a study of beta chain features in type 1 diabetes. TCRdb's copy holds only in-frame clones and misses some; the assay was immunoSEQ multiplex PCR. The sample contains nearly 250,000 clones, 68% of which appear only once. The material sequenced was naive CD4+ T cells from blood. The source is a man aged 25 to 40 in good health. Both conserved end residues are part of each CDR3. Each record gives: D gene, J gene, CDR3 length, V gene, clone size, CDR3 DNA, CDR3 protein. The D gene is left open where the match is weak. For some rows the clone size is stated as once, few or many, or as a class when expanded; others skip it.

d_call: NA; j_call: TRBJ2-4; cdr3_length: 17; v_call: TRBV23-1; clone_size: NA; cdr3_nt: TGCGCCAGCAGTCATCAGAACTGGGACCCCTCGAAAAACATTCAGTACTTC; cdr3_aa: CASSHQNWDPSKNIQYF
d_call: NA; j_call: TRBJ2-1; cdr3_length: 11; v_call: TRBV2; clone_size: few; cdr3_nt: TGTGCCAGCAGTAGCTACAATGAGCAGTTCTTC; cdr3_aa: CASSSYNEQFF
d_call: TRBD2; j_call: TRBJ2-5; cdr3_length: 13; v_call: TRBV30; clone_size: NA; cdr3_nt: TGTGCCTGGACCCCTAGCGGGATCGAGACCCAGTACTTC; cdr3_aa: CAWTPSGIETQYF
d_call: TRBD2; j_call: TRBJ2-5; cdr3_length: 13; v_call: TRBV29-1; clone_size: NA; cdr3_nt: TGCAGCGTTGGGGTTAGCGGGAGAGAGACCCAGTACTTC; cdr3_aa: CSVGVSGRETQYF
d_call: TRBD2; j_call: TRBJ2-5; cdr3_length: 12; v_call: TRBV29-1; clone_size: NA; cdr3_nt: TGCAGCACTAGCGGGACACAAGAGACCCAGTACTTC; cdr3_aa: CSTSGTQETQYF
d_call: TRBD1; j_call: TRBJ2-7; cdr3_length: 12; v_call: TRBV29-1; clone_size: NA; cdr3_nt: TGCAGCGCAGGACAGGGGATGGGCGAGCAGTACTTC; cdr3_aa: CSAGQGMGEQYF
d_call: NA; j_call: TRBJ2-1; cdr3_length: 12; v_call: TRBV5-6; clone_size: NA; cdr3_nt: TGTGCCAGCAGCCTTCAACACAATGAGCAGTTCTTC; cdr3_aa: CASSLQHNEQFF
d_call: NA; j_call: TRBJ2-3; cdr3_length: 12; v_call: TRBV11-2; clone_size: once; cdr3_nt: TGTGCCAGCAGCTCCCAGGGACAAGGGCAGTATTTT; cdr3_aa: CASSSQGQGQYF
d_call: NA; j_call: TRBJ2-5; cdr3_length: 14; v_call: TRBV18; clone_size: few; cdr3_nt: TGTGCCAGCTCACCACAACAGGCCCAAGAGACCCAGTACTTC; cdr3_aa: CASSPQQAQETQYF
d_call: NA; j_call: TRBJ2-3; cdr3_length: 17; v_call: TRBV15; clone_size: once; cdr3_nt: TGTGCCACCAGCAGAGATTCTGGGGGGCCTAGCACAGATACGCAGTATTTT; cdr3_aa: CATSRDSGGPSTDTQYF
d_call: NA; j_call: TRBJ1-1; cdr3_length: 13; v_call: TRBV4-2; clone_size: NA; cdr3_nt: TGTGCCAGCAGCCAAGATATGTACACTGAAGCTTTCTTT; cdr3_aa: CASSQDMYTEAFF
d_call: NA; j_call: TRBJ2-1; cdr3_length: 15; v_call: TRBV5-1; clone_size: NA; cdr3_nt: TGCGCCAGCAGCTTGGCAAATGGGCCATTAAATGAGCAGTTCTTC; cdr3_aa: CASSLANGPLNEQFF
d_call: TRBD1; j_call: TRBJ2-4; cdr3_length: 16; v_call: TRBV15; clone_size: NA; cdr3_nt: TGTGCCACCAGCGGGGGGACAGGGGTTGCCAAAAACATTCAGTACTTC; cdr3_aa: CATSGGTGVAKNIQYF
d_call: NA; j_call: TRBJ2-3; cdr3_length: 13; v_call: TRBV9; clone_size: NA; cdr3_nt: TGTGCCAGCAGCGTCGTAGGGGGAGGTACGCAGTATTTT; cdr3_aa: CASSVVGGGTQYF
d_call: NA; j_call: TRBJ1-3; cdr3_length: 15; v_call: TRBV7-2; clone_size: NA; cdr3_nt: TGTGCCAGCAGCTTAGGGGACTTCTCTGGAAACACCATATATTTT; cdr3_aa: CASSLGDFSGNTIYF
d_call: NA; j_call: TRBJ2-7; cdr3_length: 10; v_call: TRBV20-1; clone_size: NA; cdr3_nt: TGCAGTGCTAGTCCCTTCGAGCAGTACTTC; cdr3_aa: CSASPFEQYF
d_call: NA; j_call: TRBJ2-1; cdr3_length: 14; v_call: TRBV28; clone_size: NA; cdr3_nt: TGTGCCAGCAGTTTATTTCGGGACTACAATGAGCAGTTCTTC; cdr3_aa: CASSLFRDYNEQFF
d_call: TRBD1; j_call: TRBJ2-1; cdr3_length: 15; v_call: TRBV4-1; clone_size: NA; cdr3_nt: TGCGCCAGCAGCCACTCGGACAGGGCGTACAATGAGCAGTTCTTC; cdr3_aa: CASSHSDRAYNEQFF
d_call: NA; j_call: TRBJ2-3; cdr3_length: 15; v_call: TRBV7-9; clone_size: few; cdr3_nt: TGTGCCAGCACCCCCGGGACTCCTAGCACAGATACGCAGTATTTT; cdr3_aa: CASTPGTPSTDTQYF
d_call: NA; j_call: TRBJ2-1; cdr3_length: 12; v_call: TRBV10-3; clone_size: NA; cdr3_nt: TGTGCCATCAGTGAGCAGGACACTGAGCAGTTCTTC; cdr3_aa: CAISEQDTEQFF
d_call: NA; j_call: TRBJ2-7; cdr3_length: 14; v_call: TRBV29-1; clone_size: NA; cdr3_nt: TGCAGCGTCGCCCCATCCCTGGGGGCCTACGAGCAGTACTTC; cdr3_aa: CSVAPSLGAYEQYF
d_call: NA; j_call: TRBJ2-1; cdr3_length: 13; v_call: TRBV30; clone_size: NA; cdr3_nt: TGTGCCTGGAGTGGCTACACAAACAATGAGCAGTTCTTC; cdr3_aa: CAWSGYTNNEQFF
d_call: TRBD1; j_call: TRBJ1-6; cdr3_length: 14; v_call: TRBV6-6; clone_size: NA; cdr3_nt: TGTGCCAGCAGCCTAGGGACAGAAAATTCACCCCTCCACTTT; cdr3_aa: CASSLGTENSPLHF
d_call: TRBD1; j_call: TRBJ1-1; cdr3_length: 12; v_call: TRBV7-2; clone_size: NA; cdr3_nt: TGTGCCAGCAGATGGACAGGGGATGAAGCTTTCTTT; cdr3_aa: CASRWTGDEAFF
d_call: TRBD2; j_call: TRBJ2-1; cdr3_length: 17; v_call: TRBV7-9; clone_size: NA; cdr3_nt: TGTGCCAGCAGCTTATATGCCGGGACTAGCAATTCAAATGAGCAGTTCTTC; cdr3_aa: CASSLYAGTSNSNEQFF
d_call: NA; j_call: TRBJ2-5; cdr3_length: 14; v_call: TRBV7-8; clone_size: NA; cdr3_nt: TGTGCCAGCAGCTTAGACAGGGCGGAGGAGACCCAGTACTTC; cdr3_aa: CASSLDRAEETQYF
d_call: NA; j_call: TRBJ2-3; cdr3_length: 13; v_call: TRBV15; clone_size: NA; cdr3_nt: TGTGCCACCAGAACCGGGGCCACAGATACGCAGTATTTT; cdr3_aa: CATRTGATDTQYF
d_call: NA; j_call: TRBJ2-7; cdr3_length: 13; v_call: TRBV10-3; clone_size: once; cdr3_nt: TGTGCCATCAGACTGGACGGGCTCGACGAGCAGTACTTC; cdr3_aa: CAIRLDGLDEQYF
d_call: TRBD1; j_call: TRBJ2-6; cdr3_length: 16; v_call: TRBV30; clone_size: few; cdr3_nt: TGTGCCTGGAGCCGGGACAGGGCCTCTGGGGCCAACGTCCTGACTTTC; cdr3_aa: CAWSRDRASGANVLTF